A selection of T cell receptor beta chains follows, all from one sample in a study of blood T cell repertoires in COVID-19. Libraries were prepared by immunoSEQ multiplex PCR; TCRdb keeps only in-frame clonotypes and omits some of them. The sample yields some 300,000 clones, roughly 86% seen once. The sample comprised PBMCs or T cells enriched from blood (not recorded which). Receptor source: a woman in her forties or fifties who had been exposed to COVID-19. Each CDR3 is given with its conserved first and last residue. D genes are given only for firm matches. Expanded clones get a size class; other rows say once, few or many, or leave the size out.

V,D,size,J,CDR3,DNA
TRBV18,.,.,TRBJ2-2,CASSPTVNTGELFF,TGTGCCAGCTCACCGACAGTGAACACCGGGGAGCTGTTTTTT
TRBV19,TRBD1,.,TRBJ1-4,CASSVTGGLKLFF,TGTGCCAGTAGTGTCACAGGGGGTCTGAAGCTGTTTTTT
TRBV4-2,.,.,TRBJ2-1,CASSQMGGLYNEQFF,TGTGCCAGCAGCCAAATGGGGGGGCTCTACAATGAGCAGTTCTTC
TRBV10-3,.,.,TRBJ2-7,CAISDSRGQYF,TGTGCCATCAGTGACTCCAGGGGGCAGTACTTC
TRBV6-5,.,once,TRBJ1-1,CASSSRNRRGKAEAFF,TGTGCCAGCAGTTCTCGTAACAGGCGAGGAAAGGCTGAAGCTTTCTTT
TRBV10-3,.,once,TRBJ2-3,CAISEEPDTQYF,TGTGCCATCAGTGAGGAGCCAGATACGCAGTATTTT
TRBV5-1,TRBD2,.,TRBJ2-2,CASSSTGTSGTGELFF,TGCGCCAGCAGCAGTACCGGGACTAGCGGGACGGGGGAGCTGTTTTTT
TRBV19,.,.,TRBJ1-4,CASSSSGVSNEKLFF,TGTGCCAGTAGTTCTTCAGGGGTCTCCAATGAAAAACTGTTTTTT
TRBV7-2,TRBD1,.,TRBJ1-5,CASSQTDRVGQPQHF,TGTGCCAGCAGCCAAACCGACAGGGTCGGGCAGCCCCAGCATTTT
TRBV4-2,TRBD1,.,TRBJ1-1,CASSHGTQGGEAFF,TGTGCCAGCAGCCACGGGACACAGGGGGGTGAAGCTTTCTTT
TRBV28,.,.,TRBJ1-1,CASSPAGTREAFF,TGTGCCAGCAGTCCGGCCGGGACTCGTGAAGCTTTCTTT
TRBV5-1,TRBD2,.,TRBJ2-2,CASTAGANTGELFF,TGCGCCAGCACGGCGGGGGCGAACACCGGGGAGCTGTTTTTT
TRBV9,.,.,TRBJ2-1,CASSVAVYNEQFF,TGTGCCAGCAGCGTAGCGGTCTACAATGAGCAGTTCTTC
TRBV5-4,TRBD1,.,TRBJ1-2,CASSARDSLYYGYTF,TGTGCCAGCAGCGCGAGGGACAGCCTATACTATGGCTACACCTTC
TRBV19,.,.,TRBJ1-4,CATIRGRGLGEKLFF,TGTGCCACCATCAGAGGCAGGGGTTTGGGGGAAAAACTGTTTTTT
TRBV28,.,.,TRBJ1-2,CASSLFEQGYGYTF,TGTGCCAGCAGTTTATTTGAACAGGGATACGGCTACACCTTC
TRBV3-1/TRBV3-2,TRBD2,.,TRBJ2-1,CASSQEGIAGGLYNEQFF,TGTGCCAGCAGCCAAGAGGGAATAGCGGGGGGACTCTACAATGAGCAGTTCTTC
TRBV11-2,.,.,TRBJ1-3,CASSLVLADHSGNTIYF,TGTGCCAGCAGCTTAGTGTTAGCGGACCACTCTGGAAACACCATATATTTT
TRBV7-2,.,.,TRBJ2-2,CASSLVSLDTGELFF,TGTGCCAGCAGCTTAGTTTCCTTAGACACCGGGGAGCTGTTTTTT
TRBV28,TRBD1,.,TRBJ2-2,CASLLRTGAHGELFF,TGTGCCAGCTTATTGCGGACAGGGGCCCACGGGGAGCTGTTTTTT
TRBV5-1,TRBD1,.,TRBJ1-2,CASSSGTDVNYGYTF,TGCGCCAGCAGCTCTGGGACAGACGTTAACTATGGCTACACCTTC
TRBV5-1,.,.,TRBJ1-4,CASSPHRDLNEKLFF,TGCGCCAGCAGCCCTCACAGGGACCTCAATGAAAAACTGTTTTTT
TRBV19,TRBD1,.,TRBJ2-2,CASSPGQGLGTGELFF,TGTGCCAGTAGTCCGGGACAGGGTCTGGGCACCGGGGAGCTGTTTTTT
TRBV6-5,.,.,TRBJ1-2,CASSYSEDSIFYTF,TGTGCCAGCAGTTACTCGGAGGACAGCATTTTTTACACCTTC
TRBV30,TRBD1,once,TRBJ2-7,CAWSLGQGVLLEQYF,TGTGCCTGGAGTCTCGGACAGGGAGTCCTACTGGAGCAGTACTTC
TRBV15,TRBD1,.,TRBJ2-4,CATSGSGTGGYSAKNIQYF,TGTGCCACCAGCGGATCCGGGACAGGGGGATATTCGGCCAAAAACATTCAGTACTTC
TRBV29-1,.,few,TRBJ2-1,CSATGESSYNEQFF,TGCAGCGCAACGGGGGAAAGCTCCTACAATGAGCAGTTCTTC
TRBV30,TRBD2,.,TRBJ2-7,CAWSVLGSGGVTYEQYF,TGTGCCTGGAGTGTTCTTGGTAGCGGGGGGGTCACCTACGAGCAGTACTTC
TRBV9,.,.,TRBJ2-3,CASSERGGGTDTQYF,TGTGCCAGCAGCGAGAGGGGGGGAGGGACAGATACGCAGTATTTT
TRBV28,TRBD1,few,TRBJ1-6,CASSFRDREHSPLHF,TGTGCCAGCAGTTTCCGGGACAGGGAACATTCACCCCTCCACTTT
TRBV18,TRBD1,.,TRBJ2-7,CASSPLKSGTGYDEQYF,TGTGCCAGCTCACCACTGAAATCCGGGACAGGGTATGATGAGCAGTACTTC
TRBV7-9,.,.,TRBJ1-6,CASSLGLGGSYNSPLHF,TGTGCCAGCAGCTTGGGCCTCGGGGGCTCCTATAATTCACCCCTCCACTTT
TRBV21-1,.,.,TRBJ1-1,CASTGQGHHTEAFF,TGTGCCAGCACGGGACAGGGTCATCACACTGAAGCTTTCTTT
TRBV5-1,TRBD1,.,TRBJ1-1,CASSLGTGDRGTEAFF,TGCGCCAGCAGCTTGGGGACAGGGGATCGGGGAACTGAAGCTTTCTTT
TRBV11-2,TRBD1,.,TRBJ2-7,CASSPFRGQSYEQYF,TGTGCCAGCAGCCCATTCCGGGGACAGTCCTACGAGCAGTACTTC
TRBV5-4,.,once,TRBJ1-1,CASSCTWNTEAFF,TGTGCCAGCAGCTGCACATGGAACACTGAAGCTTTCTTT
TRBV11-2,.,.,TRBJ1-3,CASSFFEGNTIYF,TGTGCCAGCAGCTTCTTCGAGGGAAACACCATATATTTT
TRBV5-6,TRBD1,.,TRBJ2-3,CASSLTQGAADTQYF,TGTGCCAGCAGCCTAACACAGGGGGCGGCAGATACGCAGTATTTT
TRBV6-5,.,.,TRBJ1-6,CASSATSNVNSPLHF,TGTGCCAGCAGCGCGACAAGCAATGTAAATTCACCCCTCCACTTT
TRBV3-1/TRBV3-2,.,few,TRBJ2-1,CASSQDLASSYNEQFF,TGTGCCAGCAGCCAAGATCTGGCTAGTTCTTACAATGAGCAGTTCTTC
TRBV28,TRBD1,.,TRBJ1-5,CASSSLTQGARSNQPQHF,TGTGCCAGCAGTTCCCTAACACAGGGGGCGCGGAGCAATCAGCCCCAGCATTTT
TRBV27,TRBD1,.,TRBJ1-1,CASPDRGNTEAFF,TGTGCCAGCCCCGACAGGGGAAACACTGAAGCTTTCTTT
TRBV6-5,TRBD1,.,TRBJ2-7,CASRADRDNYEQYF,TGTGCCAGCAGAGCGGACAGGGATAACTACGAGCAGTACTTC
TRBV14,.,.,TRBJ1-2,CASPPISNYGYTF,TGTGCCAGCCCGCCTATTTCTAACTATGGCTACACCTTC
TRBV6-5,.,few,TRBJ1-6,CASRGHDNSPLHF,TGTGCCAGCAGGGGACATGATAATTCACCCCTCCACTTT
TRBV7-9,.,.,TRBJ1-5,CASSLRDNNQPQHF,TGTGCCAGCAGCTTACGGGACAACAATCAGCCCCAGCATTTT
TRBV7-2,.,.,TRBJ2-5,CASSLWPGRETQYF,TGTGCCAGCAGCTTGTGGCCGGGTCGTGAGACCCAGTACTTC
TRBV6-5,.,.,TRBJ2-7,CASRDSGQSPYEQYF,TGTGCCAGCAGGGACTCTGGACAGAGCCCCTACGAGCAGTACTTC
TRBV19,.,.,TRBJ1-6,CASRWGENSSPLHF,TGTGCCAGTAGGTGGGGAGAGAATAGTTCACCCCTCCACTTT
TRBV2,TRBD2,.,TRBJ2-5,CAGGSGGETQYF,TGTGCCGGAGGGAGCGGGGGAGAGACCCAGTACTTC
TRBV28,TRBD2,.,TRBJ2-7,CASRTSGYEQYF,TGTGCCAGCAGGACTAGCGGCTACGAGCAGTACTTC
TRBV29-1,.,.,TRBJ2-1,CSVGTQSSYNEQFF,TGCAGCGTTGGGACACAAAGCTCCTACAATGAGCAGTTCTTC
TRBV2,.,.,TRBJ1-5,CASSPKGGNQPQHF,TGTGCCAGCAGCCCCAAGGGAGGTAATCAGCCCCAGCATTTT
TRBV6-5,.,.,TRBJ1-1,CASRVLTEVHTEAFF,TGTGCCAGCAGAGTCCTGACAGAGGTCCACACTGAAGCTTTCTTT